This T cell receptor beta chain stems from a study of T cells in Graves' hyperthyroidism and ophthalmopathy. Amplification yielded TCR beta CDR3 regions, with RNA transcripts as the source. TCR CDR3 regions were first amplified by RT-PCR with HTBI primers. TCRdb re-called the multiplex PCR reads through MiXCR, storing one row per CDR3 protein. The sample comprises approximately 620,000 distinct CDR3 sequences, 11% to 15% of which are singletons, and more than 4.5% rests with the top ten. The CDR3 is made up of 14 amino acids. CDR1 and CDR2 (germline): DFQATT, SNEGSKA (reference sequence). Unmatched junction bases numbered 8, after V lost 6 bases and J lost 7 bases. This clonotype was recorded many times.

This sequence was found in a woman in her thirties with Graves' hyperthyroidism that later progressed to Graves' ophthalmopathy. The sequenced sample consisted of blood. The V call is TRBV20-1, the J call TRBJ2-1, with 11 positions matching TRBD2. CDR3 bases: TGCAGTGCCCTCACTAGCGGGAGTATAAATGAGCAGTTCTTC. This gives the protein CSALTSGSINEQFF.